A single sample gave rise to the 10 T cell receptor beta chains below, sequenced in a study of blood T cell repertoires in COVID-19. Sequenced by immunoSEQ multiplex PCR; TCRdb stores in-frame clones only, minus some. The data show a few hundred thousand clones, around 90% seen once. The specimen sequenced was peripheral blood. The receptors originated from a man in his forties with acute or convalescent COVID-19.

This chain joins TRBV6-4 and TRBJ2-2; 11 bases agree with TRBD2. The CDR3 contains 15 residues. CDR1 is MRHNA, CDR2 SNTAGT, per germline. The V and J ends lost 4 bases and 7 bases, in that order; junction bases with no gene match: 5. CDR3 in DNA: TGTGCCAGCAGTGTACTAGCGGGAGTACACGGGGAGCTGTTTTTT. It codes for CASSVLAGVHGELFF.

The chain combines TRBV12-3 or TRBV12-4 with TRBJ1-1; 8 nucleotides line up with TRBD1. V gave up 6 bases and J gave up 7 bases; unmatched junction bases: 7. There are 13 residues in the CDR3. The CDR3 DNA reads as TGTGCCAGCAGAGAGACAGGGGTTGATGAAGCTTTCTTT. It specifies CASRETGVDEAFF.

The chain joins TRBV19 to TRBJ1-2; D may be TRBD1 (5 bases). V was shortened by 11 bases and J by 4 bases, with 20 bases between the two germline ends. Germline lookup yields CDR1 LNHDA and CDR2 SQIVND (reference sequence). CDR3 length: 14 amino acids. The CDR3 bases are TGTGCCTCAGAAAGGGGTCAAGGAGCCTATGGCTACACCTTC. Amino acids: CASERGQGAYGYTF.

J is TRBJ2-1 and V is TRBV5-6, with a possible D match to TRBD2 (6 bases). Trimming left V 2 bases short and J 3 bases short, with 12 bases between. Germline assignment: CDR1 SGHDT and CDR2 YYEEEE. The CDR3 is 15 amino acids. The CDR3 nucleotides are TGTGCCAGCAGCTTAGCGCCTAGCGTCTACAATGAGCAGTTCTTC. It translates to CASSLAPSVYNEQFF.

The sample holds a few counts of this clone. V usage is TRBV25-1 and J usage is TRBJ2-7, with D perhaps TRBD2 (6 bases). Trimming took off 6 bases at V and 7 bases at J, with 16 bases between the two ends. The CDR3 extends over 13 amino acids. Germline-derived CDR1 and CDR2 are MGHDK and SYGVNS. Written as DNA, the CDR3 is TGTGCCAGCAGCGCCGGGGGTGGGAGGGAGCAGTACTTC. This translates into CASSAGGGREQYF.

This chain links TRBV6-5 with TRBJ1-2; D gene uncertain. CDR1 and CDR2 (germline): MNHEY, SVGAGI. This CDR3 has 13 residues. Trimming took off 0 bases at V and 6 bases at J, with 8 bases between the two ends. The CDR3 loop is CASSYSGSDGYTF. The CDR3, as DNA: TGTGCCAGCAGTTACTCAGGTAGCGATGGCTACACCTTC.

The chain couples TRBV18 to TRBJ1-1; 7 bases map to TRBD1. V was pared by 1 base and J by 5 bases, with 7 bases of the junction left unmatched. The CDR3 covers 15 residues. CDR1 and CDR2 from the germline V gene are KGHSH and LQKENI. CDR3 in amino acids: CASSPLTGSGTEAFF. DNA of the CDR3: TGTGCCAGCTCACCACTGACAGGGTCGGGGACTGAAGCTTTCTTT.

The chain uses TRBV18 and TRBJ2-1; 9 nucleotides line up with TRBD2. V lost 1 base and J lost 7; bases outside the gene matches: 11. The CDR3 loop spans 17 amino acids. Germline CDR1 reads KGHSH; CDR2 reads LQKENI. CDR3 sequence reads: CASSPRGGAGSGNEQFF. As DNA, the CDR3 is TGTGCCAGCTCACCACGCGGGGGGGCCGGTTCGGGAAATGAGCAGTTCTTC. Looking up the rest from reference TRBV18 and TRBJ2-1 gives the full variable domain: NAGVMQNPRHLVRRRGQEARLRCSPMKGHSHVYWYRQLPEEGLKFMVYLQKENIIDESGMPKERFSAEFPKEGPSILRIQQVVRGDSAAYFCASSPRGGAGSGNEQFFGPGTRLTVL.

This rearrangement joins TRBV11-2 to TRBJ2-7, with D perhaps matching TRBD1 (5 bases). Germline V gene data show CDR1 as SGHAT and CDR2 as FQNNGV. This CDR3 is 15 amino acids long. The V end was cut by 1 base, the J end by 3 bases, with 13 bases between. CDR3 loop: CASSLATAFGYEQYF. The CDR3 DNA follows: TGTGCCAGCAGCTTAGCGACAGCGTTCGGCTACGAGCAGTACTTC.

Here the CDR3 DNA reads TGTGCCAGCAGCGTAGAACCGGGACAGAACAATGAGCAGTTCTTC. Protein product: CASSVEPGQNNEQFF. The chain combines TRBV9 with TRBJ2-1; 7 bases are shared with TRBD1. J was trimmed by 5 bases and V by 0 bases; bases with no gene match: 5. CDR3 size: 15 residues. Per the germline V gene, CDR1 is SGDLS and CDR2 is YYNGEE.